The 17 T cell receptor beta chains given below trace back to one sample, sequenced in a study of shared clonotypes between healthy human individuals. The protocol was immunoSEQ multiplex PCR, while the TCRdb copy is restricted to in-frame clones and leaves out a portion. This table holds 2 million to 2.5 million clones, more than 85% found once. The sample consisted of naive CD4+ T cells from PBMCs. As to subset: CD45RA+ positively selected. Receptors originate from a man younger than 35 in good health. Some clones in this sample may be carry-over from other donors' samples.

The chain combines TRBV5-1 with TRBJ1-1; perhaps TRBD1 as D (6 bases). The CDR3 contains 13 residues. Looked up from germline, CDR1 is SGHRS and CDR2 is YFSETQ. Trimming shortened V by 3 bases and J by 5 bases, and 11 bases separated the two germline ends. This CDR3 reads CASSSGEGTEAFF. DNA for the CDR3: TGCGCCAGCAGCTCAGGGGAGGGGACTGAAGCTTTCTTT.

Only one count was recorded for this clone. At one end the junction does not follow the germline gene, possibly because of a read error. The V gene is TRBV9, the J gene TRBJ2-2; D unclear. CDR3 length: 14 residues. Germline V gene data show CDR1 as SGDLS and CDR2 as YYNGEE. The CDR3 nucleotides are TGTGCCAGCAGCGTAGACCGGAACCCCGGGGAGCTGTTTTTT. Translation gives CASSVDRNPGELFF.

The V gene is TRBV6-6, the J gene TRBJ1-5; D is perhaps TRBD1 (5 bases). Germline lookup yields CDR1 MNHNY and CDR2 SVGAGI (reference sequence). This CDR3 contains 13 residues. V was pared by 7 bases and J by 7 bases, with 14 bases between. The DNA of the CDR3 is TGTGCCAGCACCCCGAACCCAGGGCAGCCCCAGCATTTT. Translated, it gives CASTPNPGQPQHF.

The gene calls are TRBV25-1 and TRBJ2-3; D unclear. The CDR3 length is 12 residues. Germline-derived CDR1 and CDR2 are MGHDK and SYGVNS. V was trimmed by 3 bases and J by 4 bases, leaving 5 bases between them. This chain's CDR3 is CASSDNSDTQYF. Written as DNA, the CDR3 is TGTGCCAGCAGTGATAACTCAGATACGCAGTATTTT.

The gene calls are TRBV6-1 and TRBJ1-2; no reliable D call. CDR3 length: 14 amino acids. The germline V gene has CDR1 MNHNS and CDR2 SASEGT. The V and J ends lost 3 bases and 0 bases respectively, with 8 bases between them. CDR3 protein: CASSDIRTNYGYTF. CDR3 DNA sequence: TGTGCCAGCAGTGATATCCGGACTAACTATGGCTACACCTTC.

The genes are TRBV7-3 and TRBJ2-1, with 11 nucleotides matching TRBD2. This CDR3 contains 16 residues. The ends lost 5 bases at V and 6 bases at J; junction bases unmatched: 9. Germline-derived CDR1 and CDR2 are SGHTA and FQGTGA. CDR3 protein: CASSPDSGRAVNEQFF. The CDR3 nucleotides are TGTGCCAGCAGCCCCGATAGCGGGAGGGCGGTCAATGAGCAGTTCTTC.

This chain links TRBV28 with TRBJ1-2, with 7 nucleotides matching TRBD1. Germline loops: CDR1 MDHEN, CDR2 SYDVKM. This CDR3 comprises 15 residues. V trimming: 4 bases; J trimming: 7 bases; junction bases outside the gene matches: 12. Here the CDR3 reads CASSSLTGRGAGYTF. CDR3 coding DNA: TGTGCCAGCAGTTCCTTGACAGGGAGGGGGGCTGGCTACACCTTC.

The chain combines TRBV28 with TRBJ2-7; D not certain. Germline V gene data show CDR1 as MDHEN and CDR2 as SYDVKM. V lost 3 bases and J lost 1, with 7 bases in between. CDR3 length equals 13 residues. CDR3 nucleotide sequence: TGTGCCAGCAGTTTCATAGGGTCCTACGAGCAGTACTTC. Protein: CASSFIGSYEQYF.

The chain employs TRBV15 and TRBJ2-3; TRBD2 might be the D (6 bases). The CDR3 extends over 18 amino acids. CDR1 and CDR2 (germline): LNHNV, YYDKDF (reference sequence). Between the trimmed V and J ends, which lost 5 bases and 5 bases, there was a span of 26 bases. The CDR3 bases are TGTGCCACCAGCCCCTCCGCCTGGGGACTCCCGGGTAGAGATACGCAGTATTTT. Translated, it gives CATSPSAWGLPGRDTQYF.

The rearrangement links TRBV6-1 to TRBJ2-7, with 7 bases identical to TRBD1. J lost 1 base, V lost 3 bases, and 9 bases had no gene match. Germline assignment: CDR1 MNHNS and CDR2 SASEGT. The CDR3 is 16 residues long. The CDR3 region has the DNA TGTGCCAGCAGTGACCCAGCTGGACAGGCTTCCTACGAGCAGTACTTC. It codes for CASSDPAGQASYEQYF.

The rearrangement links TRBV2 to TRBJ2-1; D is perhaps TRBD1 (5 bases). This CDR3 is 14 amino acids long. Germline CDR1 SNHLY, CDR2 FYNNEI. The ends were cut back, 6 bases at V and 3 bases at J, with 12 bases in the middle. As DNA, the CDR3 is TGTGCCAGCAGGTGGGGCTGGGACTACAATGAGCAGTTCTTC. This codes for CASRWGWDYNEQFF.

This rearrangement joins TRBV10-3 to TRBJ1-5, with TRBD1 matching 7 bases. This CDR3 spans 15 amino acids. The germline V gene encodes CDR1 ENHRY and CDR2 SYGVKD. Germline trimming cut 5 bases from V and 3 bases from J; bases unmatched to any gene: 7. The CDR3 nucleotides read TGTGCCATCAGTCGGACAGGTGAGAACAATCAGCCCCAGCATTTT. This sequence encodes CAISRTGENNQPQHF.

Written as DNA, the CDR3 is TGCGCCAGCTCCCCCGGACTAGCGGGAGCCCCTAGGTCCGAGCAGTACTTC. Translated, it gives CASSPGLAGAPRSEQYF. This rearrangement joins TRBV5-1 to TRBJ2-7, with 13 nucleotides matching TRBD2. From germline, CDR1 is SGHRS and CDR2 YFSETQ. The V and J ends lost 7 bases and 6 bases, in that order; junction bases with no gene match: 16. The CDR3 spans 17 residues.

A word on this clone: Other DNA sequences in the sample encode the same CDR3. The chain combines TRBV7-9 with TRBJ2-2; D call uncertain. The germline CDR1 and CDR2 sequences are SEHNR and FQNEAQ (reference sequence). The CDR3 has 12 residues. V lost 5 bases, J lost 2 bases, and 3 bases lay in between. CDR3 DNA: TGTGCCAGCAGCATCAACACCGGGGAGCTGTTTTTT. It is translated as CASSINTGELFF.

The chain employs TRBV11-1 and TRBJ1-6; D unresolved. V gave up 2 bases and J gave up 12 bases, with 14 bases separating them. Germline values: CDR1 SGHAT, CDR2 FQDESV (reference sequence). This CDR3 has 14 amino acids. The CDR3 spells CASSLRPLFLPLHF. The CDR3 region has the DNA TGTGCCAGCAGCTTACGACCACTATTTTTACCCCTCCACTTT.

In nucleotides, the CDR3 is TGTGCCACCAGCAATGGACGGAGGTTGGAGCAGTACTTC. This sequence encodes CATSNGRRLEQYF. The chain recombines TRBV15 with TRBJ2-7; D might be TRBD2 (5 bases). Trimming stripped 4 bases from V and 7 bases from J, with 14 bases between. Germline values: CDR1 LNHNV, CDR2 YYDKDF (reference sequence). This CDR3 has 13 residues.

J is TRBJ2-7 and V is TRBV14; D is ambiguous. CDR3 size: 12 residues. CDR1 SGHDN and CDR2 FVKESK come from the germline V gene. The V end was cut by 4 bases, the J end by 7 bases, with 11 bases between. CDR3 sequence reads: CASSRDGWEQYF. The CDR3 bases are TGTGCCAGCAGCCGGGATGGGTGGGAGCAGTACTTC.